Sequencing of this T cell receptor (beta chain) was carried out in a study of cytomegalovirus exposure and HLA in healthy donors. Whole-study results and caveats: Later, an analysis found that common viral pathogens appeared to be linked with several of the most significant clusters. Researchers reportedly found TCR beta sequences accurately predicted most subjects' HLA-A and HLA-B alleles. In a later analysis, V- and J-gene trimming of beta chains associated with a DCLRE1C missense variant, replicated independently.

CDR3 length: 19 residues. The junction had 8 bases not matched to a gene; V was cut back by 4 bases and J by 1 base. The germline gives CDR1 LGHNA, CDR2 YNFKEQ. Though probably carrying unrecorded immune exposures, donors were nominally healthy at sampling. Comments on this clone: Its antigen is not known.

The PCR employed 60 Vbeta primers together with 13 Jbeta primers. Libraries were prepared by immunoSEQ multiplex PCR; TCRdb keeps only in-frame clonotypes and omits some of them. The repertoire holds around 120,000 clones, with over 70% as singletons. The chain recombines TRBV4-2 with TRBJ2-3; 16 bases are shared with TRBD2. Sequencing used PBMCs. The TCR sequence derives from a middle-aged woman in good health and CMV-seronegative. As DNA, the CDR3 is TGTGCCAGCAGCCGGGAGGGACTAGCGGGAGGGCCCCGCACAGATACGCAGTATTTT. It codes for CASSREGLAGGPRTDTQYF.